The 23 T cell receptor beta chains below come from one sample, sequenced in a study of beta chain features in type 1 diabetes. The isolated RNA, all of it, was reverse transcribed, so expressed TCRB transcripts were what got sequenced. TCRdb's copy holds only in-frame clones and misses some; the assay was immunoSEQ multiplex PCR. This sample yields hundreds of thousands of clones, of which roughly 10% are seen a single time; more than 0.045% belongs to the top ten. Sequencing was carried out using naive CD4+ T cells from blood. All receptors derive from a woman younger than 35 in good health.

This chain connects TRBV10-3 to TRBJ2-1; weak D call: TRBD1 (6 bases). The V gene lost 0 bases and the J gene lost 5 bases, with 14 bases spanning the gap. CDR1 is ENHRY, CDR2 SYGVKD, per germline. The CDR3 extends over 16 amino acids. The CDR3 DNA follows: TGTGCCATCAGTGAGTCGTTCAGGGGAGCTAACAATGAGCAGTTCTTC. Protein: CAISESFRGANNEQFF.

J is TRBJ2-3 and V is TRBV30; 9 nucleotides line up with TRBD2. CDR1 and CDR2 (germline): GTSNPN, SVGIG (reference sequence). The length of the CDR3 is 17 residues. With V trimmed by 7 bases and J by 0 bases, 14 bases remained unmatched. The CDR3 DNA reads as TGTGCCTCGACAGGAATCCGCAGCGGGGGGAGCACAGATACGCAGTATTTT. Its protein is CASTGIRSGGSTDTQYF.

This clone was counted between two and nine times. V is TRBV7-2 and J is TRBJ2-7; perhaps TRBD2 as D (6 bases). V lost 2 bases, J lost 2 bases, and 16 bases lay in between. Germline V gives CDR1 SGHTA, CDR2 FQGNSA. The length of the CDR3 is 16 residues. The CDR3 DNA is TGTGCCAGCAGCTTATCCGCCCTAGCGACCGCCTACGAGCAGTACTTC. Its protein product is CASSLSALATAYEQYF. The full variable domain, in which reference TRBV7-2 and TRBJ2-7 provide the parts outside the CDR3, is GAGVSQSPSNKVTEKGKDVELRCDPISGHTALYWYRQSLGQGLEFLIYFQGNSAPDKSGLPSDRFSAERTGGSVSTLTIQRTQQEDSAVYLCASSLSALATAYEQYFGPGTRLTVT.

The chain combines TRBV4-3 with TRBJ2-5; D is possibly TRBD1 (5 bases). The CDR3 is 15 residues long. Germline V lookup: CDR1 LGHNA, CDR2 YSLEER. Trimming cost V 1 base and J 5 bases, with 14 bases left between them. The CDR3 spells CASSQAYQGDETQYF. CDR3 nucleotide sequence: TGCGCCAGCAGCCAAGCGTATCAGGGCGATGAGACCCAGTACTTC.

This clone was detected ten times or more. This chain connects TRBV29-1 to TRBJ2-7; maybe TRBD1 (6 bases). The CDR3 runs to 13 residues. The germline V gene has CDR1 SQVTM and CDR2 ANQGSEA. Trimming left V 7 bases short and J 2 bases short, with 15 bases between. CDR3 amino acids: CSAVGGSTYEQYF. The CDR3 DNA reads TGCAGCGCCGTAGGGGGTTCCACCTACGAGCAGTACTTC.

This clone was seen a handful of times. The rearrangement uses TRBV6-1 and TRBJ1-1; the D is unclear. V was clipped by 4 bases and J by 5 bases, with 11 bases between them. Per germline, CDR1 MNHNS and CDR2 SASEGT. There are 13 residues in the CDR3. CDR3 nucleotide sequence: TGTGCCAGCAGTGCCCAAGGAGGAACTGAAGCTTTCTTT. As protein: CASSAQGGTEAFF.

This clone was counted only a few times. CDR3 DNA sequence: TGTGCCAGCAGCGTAGTTGCTGGCGGGGTAGGTAGAGCGGGAGGGCCTAAGCAGTTCTTC. The encoded protein is CASSVVAGGVGRAGGPKQFF. This rearrangement joins TRBV9 to TRBJ2-1; 10 bases fit TRBD2. J gave up 11 bases and V 0 bases, and 23 bases lay outside the gene matches. The germline V gene encodes CDR1 SGDLS and CDR2 YYNGEE. The CDR3 length is 20 residues.

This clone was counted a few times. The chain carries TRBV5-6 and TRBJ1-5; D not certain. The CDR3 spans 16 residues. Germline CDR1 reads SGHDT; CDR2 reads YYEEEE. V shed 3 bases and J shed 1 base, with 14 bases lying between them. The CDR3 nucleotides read TGTGCCAGCAGCTCTTCTGTTCGGGCGAGCAATCAGCCCCAGCATTTT. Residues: CASSSSVRASNQPQHF.

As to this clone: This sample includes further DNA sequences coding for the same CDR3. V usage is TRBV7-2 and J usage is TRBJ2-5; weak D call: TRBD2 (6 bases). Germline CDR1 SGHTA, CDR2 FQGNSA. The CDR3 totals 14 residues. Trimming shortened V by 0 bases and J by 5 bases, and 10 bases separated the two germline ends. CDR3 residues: CASSLAGGRETQYF. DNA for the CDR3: TGTGCCAGCAGCTTAGCGGGAGGTCGTGAGACCCAGTACTTC.

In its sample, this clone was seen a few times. As DNA, the CDR3 is TGCGCCAGCAGCTTTGCGGGAGACTACGAGCAGTACTTC. Encoded protein: CASSFAGDYEQYF. The rearrangement joins TRBV5-1 to TRBJ2-7, with 7 positions matching TRBD2. From germline, CDR1 is SGHRS and CDR2 YFSETQ. The CDR3 totals 13 residues. V dropped 2 bases and J dropped 3; count of bases not matched to a gene: 2.

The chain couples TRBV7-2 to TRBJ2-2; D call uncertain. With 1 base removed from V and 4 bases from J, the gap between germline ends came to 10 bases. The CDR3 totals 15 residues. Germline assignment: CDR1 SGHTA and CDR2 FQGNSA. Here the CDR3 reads CASSLVGVRTGELFF. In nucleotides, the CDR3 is TGTGCCAGCAGCTTAGTCGGAGTCCGCACCGGGGAGCTGTTTTTT.

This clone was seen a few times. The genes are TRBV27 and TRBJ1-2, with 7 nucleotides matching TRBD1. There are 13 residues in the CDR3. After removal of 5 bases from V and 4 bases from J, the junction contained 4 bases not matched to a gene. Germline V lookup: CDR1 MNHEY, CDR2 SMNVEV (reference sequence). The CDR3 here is CASSDRATYGYTF. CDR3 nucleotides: TGTGCCAGCAGTGACAGGGCGACCTATGGCTACACCTTC.

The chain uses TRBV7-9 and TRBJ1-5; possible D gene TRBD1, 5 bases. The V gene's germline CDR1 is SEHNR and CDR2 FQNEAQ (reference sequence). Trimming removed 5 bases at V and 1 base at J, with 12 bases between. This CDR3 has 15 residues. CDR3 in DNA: TGTGCCAGCAGCCCTTCGGGGCAGAGCAATCAGCCCCAGCATTTT. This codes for CASSPSGQSNQPQHF.

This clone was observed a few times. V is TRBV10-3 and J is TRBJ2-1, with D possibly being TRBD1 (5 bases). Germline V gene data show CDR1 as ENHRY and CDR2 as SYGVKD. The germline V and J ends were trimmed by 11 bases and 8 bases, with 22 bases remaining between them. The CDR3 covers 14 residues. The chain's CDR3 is CAAQGALLSDEQFF. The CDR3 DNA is TGTGCCGCCCAAGGGGCTTTGCTATCCGATGAGCAGTTCTTC.

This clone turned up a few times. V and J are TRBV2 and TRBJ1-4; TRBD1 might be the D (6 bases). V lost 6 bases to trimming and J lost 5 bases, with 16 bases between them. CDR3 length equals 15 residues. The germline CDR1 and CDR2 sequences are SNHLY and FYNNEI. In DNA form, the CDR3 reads TGTGCCAGCAGCCCAGGGGAAGGCGTAAATGAAAAACTGTTTTTT. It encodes CASSPGEGVNEKLFF.

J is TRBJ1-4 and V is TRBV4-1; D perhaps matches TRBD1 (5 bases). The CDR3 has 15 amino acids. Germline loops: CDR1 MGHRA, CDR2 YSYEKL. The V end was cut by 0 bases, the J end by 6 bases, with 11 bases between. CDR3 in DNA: TGCGCCAGCAGCCAAGATGTCGGGACCGATGAAAAACTGTTTTTT. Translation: CASSQDVGTDEKLFF.

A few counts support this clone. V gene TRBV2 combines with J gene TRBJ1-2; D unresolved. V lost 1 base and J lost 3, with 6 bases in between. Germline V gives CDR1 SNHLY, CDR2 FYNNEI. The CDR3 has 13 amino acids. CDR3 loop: CASSEGTYYGYTF. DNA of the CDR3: TGTGCCAGCAGTGAAGGGACGTACTATGGCTACACCTTC. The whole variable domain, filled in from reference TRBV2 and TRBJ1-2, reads EPEVTQTPSHQVTQMGQEVILRCVPISNHLYFYWYRQILGQKVEFLVSFYNNEISEKSEIFDDQFSVERPDGSNFTLKIRSTKLEDSAMYFCASSEGTYYGYTFGSGTRLTVV.

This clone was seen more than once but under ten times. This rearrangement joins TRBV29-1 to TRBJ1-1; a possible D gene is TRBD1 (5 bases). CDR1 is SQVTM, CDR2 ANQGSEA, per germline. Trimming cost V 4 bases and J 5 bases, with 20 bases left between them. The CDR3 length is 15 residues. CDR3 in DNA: TGCAGCGTTGTCCTTTACGGGACGAATGGGACTGAAGCTTTCTTT. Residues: CSVVLYGTNGTEAFF.

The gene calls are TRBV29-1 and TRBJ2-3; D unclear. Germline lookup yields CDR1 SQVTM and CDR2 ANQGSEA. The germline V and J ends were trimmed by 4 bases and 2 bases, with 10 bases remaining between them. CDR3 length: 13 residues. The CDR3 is CSVVGSFTDTQYF. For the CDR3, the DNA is TGCAGCGTTGTCGGCAGCTTCACAGATACGCAGTATTTT.

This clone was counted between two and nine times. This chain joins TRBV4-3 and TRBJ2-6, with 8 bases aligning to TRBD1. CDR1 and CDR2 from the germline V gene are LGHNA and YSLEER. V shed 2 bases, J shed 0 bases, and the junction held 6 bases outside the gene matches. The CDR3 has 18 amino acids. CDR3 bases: TGCGCCAGCAGCCAAAGGACAGGGAACCCCTCTGGGGCCAACGTCCTGACTTTC. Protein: CASSQRTGNPSGANVLTF.

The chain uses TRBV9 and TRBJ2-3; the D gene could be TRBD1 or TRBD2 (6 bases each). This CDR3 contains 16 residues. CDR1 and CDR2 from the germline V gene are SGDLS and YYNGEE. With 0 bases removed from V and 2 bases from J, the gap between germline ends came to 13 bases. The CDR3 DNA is TGTGCCAGCAGCGTAGCTGGGGGGCCGTACACAGATACGCAGTATTTT. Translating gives CASSVAGGPYTDTQYF.

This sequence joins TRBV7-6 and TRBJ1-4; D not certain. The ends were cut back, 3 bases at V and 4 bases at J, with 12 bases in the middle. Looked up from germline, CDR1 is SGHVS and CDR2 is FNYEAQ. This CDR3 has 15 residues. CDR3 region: CASSLRRDVNEKLFF. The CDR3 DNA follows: TGTGCCAGCAGCTTGCGAAGGGATGTTAATGAAAAACTGTTTTTT.

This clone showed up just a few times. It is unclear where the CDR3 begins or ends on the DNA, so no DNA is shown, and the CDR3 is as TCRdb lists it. The CDR3 spells CASSLNGVGQGTYF. The chain carries TRBV7-9 and TRBJ2-7; TRBD1, the table's D call, was not compared with the DNA. CDR1 and CDR2 (germline): SEHNR, FQNEAQ (reference sequence). The CDR3 spans 14 amino acids, including both terminal residues.